What follows are 15 T cell receptor beta chains derived from one specimen sequenced in a study of control samples from healthy donors and cancer patients (dated by TCRdb to the early 2020s). Libraries were made using the immunoSEQ multiplex PCR assay. Drawn from immuneACCESS, this table holds only the in-frame rearrangements with V and J called that TCRdb kept. Clones are partly lost; checked studies trace under half to an unresolved V gene and leave the rest unexplained. The sample includes about 130,000 clones, with under 95% observed a single time. Roughly 8.7% of the sample goes to the ten largest clones. The sequenced sample was blood. These receptors came from a man between 18 and 29 years old in good health.

V and J are TRBV9 and TRBJ2-3; 10 positions match TRBD2. The germline gives CDR1 SGDLS, CDR2 YYNGEE. The CDR3 is made up of 15 amino acids. The J segment lost 5 bases and the V segment lost 0 bases, leaving 3 bases of the junction unmatched. In DNA, the CDR3 is TGTGCCAGCAGCGTAGGGCTAGCGGGGGAAGATACGCAGTATTTT. This encodes CASSVGLAGEDTQYF.

The V gene is TRBV2, the J gene TRBJ2-1; TRBD2 is a possible D gene (5 bases). CDR1 is SNHLY, CDR2 FYNNEI, per germline. There are 12 residues in the CDR3. V lost 6 bases, J lost 10 bases, and 13 bases lay in between. Written as DNA, the CDR3 is TGTGCCAGCAGACCTACCGGCGGGGAGCAGTTCTTC. Translated, it gives CASRPTGGEQFF.

The J gene is TRBJ2-7, the V gene TRBV6-1; 8 bases are a match to TRBD1. V lost 1 base and J lost 5; bases outside the gene matches: 4. The germline CDR1 and CDR2 sequences are MNHNS and SASEGT. The CDR3 totals 14 residues. The CDR3 region has the DNA TGTGCCAGCAGTGAAGGGCAGGGGGCGGACGAGCAGTACTTC. It translates to CASSEGQGADEQYF.

This sequence joins TRBV5-4 and TRBJ2-5, with 8 bases matching TRBD1. Losses at the gene ends were 2 bases for V and 5 bases for J; bases not matched to a gene: 2. Germline CDR1 and CDR2: SGHNT and YYREEE (reference sequence). The CDR3 is 13 residues long. In DNA, the CDR3 is TGTGCCAGCAGCTTCAGGGGGCCTGAGACCCAGTACTTC. This sequence encodes CASSFRGPETQYF.

The chain joins TRBV18 to TRBJ1-1, with D unresolved. The CDR3 runs 15 residues. The germline V and J ends were trimmed by 0 bases and 0 bases, with 8 bases remaining between them. CDR1 KGHSH and CDR2 LQKENI come from the germline V gene. DNA for the CDR3: TGTGCCAGCTCACCACCACCGAGGGTGAACACTGAAGCTTTCTTT. Protein sequence: CASSPPPRVNTEAFF. Filled out from reference TRBV18 and TRBJ1-1, the complete variable domain reads NAGVMQNPRHLVRRRGQEARLRCSPMKGHSHVYWYRQLPEEGLKFMVYLQKENIIDESGMPKERFSAEFPKEGPSILRIQQVVRGDSAAYFCASSPPPRVNTEAFFGQGTRLTVV.

The chain couples TRBV6-1 to TRBJ1-1; D unresolved. Trimming removed 2 bases at V and 1 base at J, with 11 bases between. CDR3 length: 15 amino acids. Germline assignment: CDR1 MNHNS and CDR2 SASEGT. CDR3 nucleotide sequence: TGTGCCAGCAGTGAAAAGGGATCCCAGAACACTGAAGCTTTCTTT. It yields the protein CASSEKGSQNTEAFF.

The gene calls are TRBV27 and TRBJ1-4; 9 positions agree with TRBD1. There are 15 residues in the CDR3. V dropped 4 bases and J dropped 8; count of bases not matched to a gene: 8. CDR1 is MNHEY, CDR2 SMNVEV, per germline (reference sequence). The CDR3 sequence is CASSYAGTGREKLFF. CDR3 coding DNA: TGTGCCAGCAGTTACGCCGGGACAGGGAGAGAAAAACTGTTTTTT. The full variable domain, in which reference TRBV27 and TRBJ1-4 provide the parts outside the CDR3, is EAQVTQNPRYLITVTGKKLTVTCSQNMNHEYMSWYRQDPGLGLRQIYYSMNVEVTDKGDVPEGYKVSRKEKRNFPLILESPSPNQTSLYFCASSYAGTGREKLFFGSGTQLSVL.

This clone was picked up one time. V gene TRBV12-5 combines with J gene TRBJ1-4; 10 bases agree with TRBD1. Looked up from germline, CDR1 is LGHNT and CDR2 is FRNRAP. The trim removed 7 bases at V and 1 base at J, leaving 12 bases unmatched. The CDR3 contains 18 residues. The CDR3 region is CASAFIRDRGETNEKLFF. CDR3 nucleotides: TGTGCTAGTGCTTTCATCAGGGACAGGGGCGAAACTAATGAAAAACTGTTTTTT. Variable domain in full (rest from reference TRBV12-5 and TRBJ1-4): DARVTQTPRHKVTEMGQEVTMRCQPILGHNTVFWYRQTMMQGLELLAYFRNRAPLDDSGMPKDRFSAEMPDATLATLKIQPSEPRDSAVYFCASAFIRDRGETNEKLFFGSGTQLSVL.

This chain joins TRBV5-1 and TRBJ2-1; TRBD1 matches 8 bases. The CDR3 length is 14 residues. With V trimmed by 2 bases and J by 5 bases, 3 bases remained unmatched. Germline V gene lookup returns CDR1 SGHRS and CDR2 YFSETQ. The CDR3, as DNA: TGCGCCAGCAGCTTCCGGACAGGGAACAATGAGCAGTTCTTC. Translating it yields CASSFRTGNNEQFF.

The chain joins TRBV19 to TRBJ1-3, with TRBD1 as a possible D gene (6 bases). The CDR3 sequence is 14 residues long. Trimming pared 3 bases from V and 4 bases from J, leaving 10 bases between. Germline CDR1 reads LNHDA; CDR2 reads SQIVND (reference sequence). The CDR3 sequence: CASSIAQGGNTIYF. The CDR3 coding sequence is TGTGCCAGTAGTATTGCACAGGGAGGAAACACCATATATTTT. Variable domain in full (rest from reference TRBV19 and TRBJ1-3): DGGITQSPKYLFRKEGQNVTLSCEQNLNHDAMYWYRQDPGQGLRLIYYSQIVNDFQKGDIAEGYSVSREKKESFPLTVTSAQKNPTAFYLCASSIAQGGNTIYFGEGSWLTVV.

V is TRBV6-6 and J is TRBJ1-1, with D maybe TRBD1 (5 bases). The CDR3 covers 14 residues. The germline V gene has CDR1 MNHNY and CDR2 SVGAGI (reference sequence). V was trimmed by 4 bases and J by 0 bases, leaving 9 bases between them. The CDR3 DNA is TGTGCCAGCAGTTCCGGGACGGTGAACACTGAAGCTTTCTTT. Translating it yields CASSSGTVNTEAFF.

J is TRBJ1-4 and V is TRBV19; D remains ambiguous. V was clipped by 6 bases and J by 0 bases, with 11 bases between them. From germline, CDR1 is LNHDA and CDR2 SQIVND (reference sequence). This CDR3 has 15 amino acids. The CDR3 here is CASRGRSTTNEKLFF. CDR3 coding DNA: TGTGCCAGTAGAGGCAGGAGTACAACTAATGAAAAACTGTTTTTT. The full variable domain, completed using reference TRBV19 and TRBJ1-4, is DGGITQSPKYLFRKEGQNVTLSCEQNLNHDAMYWYRQDPGQGLRLIYYSQIVNDFQKGDIAEGYSVSREKKESFPLTVTSAQKNPTAFYLCASRGRSTTNEKLFFGSGTQLSVL.

This rearrangement joins TRBV6-6 to TRBJ1-4; D uncertain. The V end lost 3 bases, the J end lost 4 bases, and 9 bases lay between the germline ends. CDR3 length: 14 amino acids. Germline CDR1 reads MNHNY; CDR2 reads SVGAGI (reference sequence). CDR3 residues: CASSYSAFNEKLFF. CDR3 DNA sequence: TGTGCCAGCAGTTATTCGGCCTTTAATGAAAAACTGTTTTTT.

The chain links TRBV30 to TRBJ2-7; D remains unclear. The CDR3 extends over 13 amino acids. V lost 0 bases and J lost 2, with 8 bases in between. CDR1 is GTSNPN and CDR2 is SVGIG in the germline V gene (reference sequence). The CDR3 sequence is CAWSVLQTYEQYF. The CDR3 nucleotides are TGTGCCTGGAGTGTACTACAGACCTACGAGCAGTACTTC.

The table lists this clone with a few counts. The rearrangement uses TRBV5-6 and TRBJ1-2; D is possibly TRBD1 (5 bases). Germline values: CDR1 SGHDT, CDR2 YYEEEE. The V end lost 3 bases, the J end lost 4 bases, and 10 bases lay between the germline ends. The CDR3 length is 13 residues. CDR3 sequence: CASSSTDSYGYTF. The DNA for the CDR3 is TGTGCCAGCAGCTCCACCGACAGCTATGGCTACACCTTC.